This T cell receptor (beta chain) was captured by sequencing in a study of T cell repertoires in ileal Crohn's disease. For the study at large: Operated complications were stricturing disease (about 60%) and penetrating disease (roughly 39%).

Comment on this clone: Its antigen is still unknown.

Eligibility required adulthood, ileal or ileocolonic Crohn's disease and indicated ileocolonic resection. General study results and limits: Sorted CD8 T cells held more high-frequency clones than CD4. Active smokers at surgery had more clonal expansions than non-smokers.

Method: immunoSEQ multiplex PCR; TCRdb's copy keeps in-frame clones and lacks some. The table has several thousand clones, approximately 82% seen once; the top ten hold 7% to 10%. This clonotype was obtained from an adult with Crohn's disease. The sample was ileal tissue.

The CDR3 reads CASRVDRGADTQYF. In DNA form, the CDR3 reads TGTGCCAGTAGGGTGGACAGGGGTGCAGATACGCAGTATTTT. The rearrangement joins TRBV19 to TRBJ2-3; 9 bases match TRBD1. After removal of 6 bases from V and 4 bases from J, the junction contained 5 bases not matched to a gene. This CDR3 spans 14 amino acids. Germline V gives CDR1 LNHDA, CDR2 SQIVND (reference sequence).